This TCR beta chain is from a study of blood T cell repertoires in COVID-19. Trimming took 0 bases from V and 4 from J; bases not matched to a gene: 11. This CDR3 contains 18 residues. Germline loops: CDR1 GTSNPN, CDR2 SVGIG (reference sequence). How the authors handled the data: Amplified reference gene primers provided the basis for estimating nucleated cell counts. Measured with immunoSEQ multiplex PCR; TCRdb has only the in-frame clones, and not every one. The V and J calls and clone size were taken over from that table, and D and trimming were inferred from the DNA. The sample records 40,000 to 50,000 clones, 70% to 90% being singletons.

This chain connects TRBV30 to TRBJ2-1; 11 bases agree with TRBD2. The clonotype was recovered from a woman older than 75 with acute or convalescent COVID-19. Sequencing was performed on peripheral blood. CDR3 in amino acids: CAWSVKGASGGLYNEQFF. The CDR3 DNA is TGTGCCTGGAGTGTGAAGGGGGCTAGCGGGGGGCTATACAATGAGCAGTTCTTC.